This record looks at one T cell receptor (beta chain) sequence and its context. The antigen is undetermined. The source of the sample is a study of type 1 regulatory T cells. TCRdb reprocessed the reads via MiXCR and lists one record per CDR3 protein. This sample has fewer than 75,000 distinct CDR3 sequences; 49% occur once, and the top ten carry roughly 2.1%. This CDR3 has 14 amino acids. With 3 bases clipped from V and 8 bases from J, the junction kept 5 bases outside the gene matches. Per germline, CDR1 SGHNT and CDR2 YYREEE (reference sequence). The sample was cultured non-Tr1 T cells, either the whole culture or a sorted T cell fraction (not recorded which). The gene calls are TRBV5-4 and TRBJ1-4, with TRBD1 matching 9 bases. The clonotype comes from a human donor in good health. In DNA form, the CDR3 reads TGTGCCAGCAGCTCACAGGGGGCAGAGGAAAAACTGTTTTTT. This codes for CASSSQGAEEKLFF. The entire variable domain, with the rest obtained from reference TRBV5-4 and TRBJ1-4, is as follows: ETGVTQSPTHLIKTRGQQVTLRCSSQSGHNTVSWYQQALGQGPQFIFQYYREEENGRGNFPPRFSGLQFPNYSSELNVNALELDDSALYLCASSSQGAEEKLFFGSGTQLSVL.